Presented here are 13 T cell receptor beta chains from one specimen sequenced in a study of blood T cell repertoires in COVID-19 (dated by TCRdb to 2020 to 2022). Library generation was performed with the immunoSEQ multiplex PCR assay. Drawn from immuneACCESS, this table holds only the in-frame rearrangements with V and J called that TCRdb kept. Clones are partly lost; checked studies trace under half to an unresolved V gene and leave the rest unexplained. The sample table records around 390,000 clones; 85% to 90% of these occur just once. Of the sample, roughly 9.4% falls within the top ten clones. The specimen sequenced was PBMCs or T cells enriched from blood (not recorded which). The receptor set was obtained from a woman in her 50s who had recovered from COVID-19.

V usage is TRBV19 and J usage is TRBJ2-7, with D possibly matching TRBD2 (6 bases). Per the germline V gene, CDR1 is LNHDA and CDR2 is SQIVND (reference sequence). This CDR3 region has 13 residues. V lost 5 bases, J lost 0 bases, and 8 bases lay in between. The chain's CDR3 is CASSDGSSYEQYF. CDR3 in DNA: TGTGCCAGTAGTGACGGGAGCTCCTACGAGCAGTACTTC. Full variable domain (missing parts from reference TRBV19 and TRBJ2-7): DGGITQSPKYLFRKEGQNVTLSCEQNLNHDAMYWYRQDPGQGLRLIYYSQIVNDFQKGDIAEGYSVSREKKESFPLTVTSAQKNPTAFYLCASSDGSSYEQYFGPGTRLTVT.

DNA for the CDR3: TGTGCCAGCAGTAGACCCCTCTGGCGGGGAGACCACGAGCAGTACTTC. The encoded protein is CASSRPLWRGDHEQYF. The chain employs TRBV6-2 or TRBV6-3 and TRBJ2-7; TRBD2 is a possible D gene (6 bases). Trimming removed 5 bases at V and 5 bases at J, with 22 bases between. Germline V lookup: CDR1 MNHEY, CDR2 SVGEGT. The CDR3 is 16 residues long.

The chain recombines TRBV3-1 (or the pseudogene TRBV3-2) with TRBJ2-5, with D possibly TRBD2 on 5 matching bases. There are 15 residues in the CDR3. The germline V gene encodes CDR1 LGHDT and CDR2 YNNKEL (reference sequence). Trimming shortened V by 0 bases and J by 5 bases, and 13 bases separated the two germline ends. The CDR3 protein is CASSQDAGRSETQYF. CDR3 nucleotide sequence: TGTGCCAGCAGCCAAGACGCGGGCAGATCGGAGACCCAGTACTTC.

The chain combines TRBV2 with TRBJ1-6; weak D call: TRBD1 (5 bases). Germline-derived CDR1 and CDR2 are SNHLY and FYNNEI. The CDR3 runs 14 residues. V was cut by 4 bases and J by 5 bases, with 9 bases left in between. Here the CDR3 DNA reads TGTGCCAGCAGTGTGCGGGGGGATAATTCACCCCTCCACTTT. This translates into CASSVRGDNSPLHF.

The genes are TRBV28 and TRBJ2-2, with 7 bases matching TRBD1. J was trimmed by 2 bases and V by 5 bases; bases with no gene match: 11. This CDR3 region has 17 residues. The V gene's germline CDR1 is MDHEN and CDR2 SYDVKM. CDR3 amino acids: CASSPGQLSANTGELFF. Here the CDR3 DNA reads TGTGCCAGCAGTCCGGGACAGCTCAGCGCCAACACCGGGGAGCTGTTTTTT.

This chain links TRBV6-8 with TRBJ2-7; 7 nucleotides match TRBD2. Germline V gene data show CDR1 as MNHGY and CDR2 as SAAAGT. Unmatched junction bases numbered 7, after V lost 8 bases and J lost 6 bases. This CDR3 region has 12 residues. The DNA for the CDR3 is TGTGCCAGCCCCATGGGACTAATCGAGCAGTACTTC. Translating gives CASPMGLIEQYF.

The chain couples TRBV2 to TRBJ1-2; D uncertain. This CDR3 region has 14 residues. The V end was cut by 7 bases, the J end by 3 bases, with 15 bases between. CDR1 is SNHLY, CDR2 FYNNEI, per germline. The CDR3 nucleotides read TGTGCCAGCACTAACGAGGATGGAGACTATGGCTACACCTTC. It is translated as CASTNEDGDYGYTF.

This rearrangement joins TRBV6-5 to TRBJ1-6; D gene uncertain. The CDR3 has 15 amino acids. With 6 bases removed from V and 0 bases from J, the gap between germline ends came to 9 bases. Germline lookup yields CDR1 MNHEY and CDR2 SVGAGI. The CDR3 DNA reads TGTGCCAGCAGGTCGTCGAGCTCCTATAATTCACCCCTCCACTTT. This translates into CASRSSSSYNSPLHF.

This sequence joins TRBV9 and TRBJ1-5; a possible D gene is TRBD1 (6 bases). Germline-derived CDR1 and CDR2 are SGDLS and YYNGEE. Trimming stripped 3 bases from V and 0 bases from J, with 25 bases between. The CDR3 consists of 20 residues. CDR3 in DNA: TGTGCCAGCAGCGCCCACTCCTCAGGGGCGAAGAGTTATAGCAATCAGCCCCAGCATTTT. It specifies CASSAHSSGAKSYSNQPQHF.

This chain joins TRBV19 and TRBJ1-5; a possible D gene is TRBD1 (5 bases). This CDR3 region has 15 residues. The V gene lost 7 bases and the J gene lost 3 bases, with 16 bases spanning the gap. The germline gives CDR1 LNHDA, CDR2 SQIVND (reference sequence). The CDR3 protein is CASTFSRQNNQPQHF. CDR3 nucleotide sequence: TGTGCCAGTACCTTTAGTCGACAGAACAATCAGCCCCAGCATTTT. The variable domain in full, with the rest retrieved from reference TRBV19 and TRBJ1-5, is DGGITQSPKYLFRKEGQNVTLSCEQNLNHDAMYWYRQDPGQGLRLIYYSQIVNDFQKGDIAEGYSVSREKKESFPLTVTSAQKNPTAFYLCASTFSRQNNQPQHFGDGTRLSIL.

V usage is TRBV28 and J usage is TRBJ1-4; D is perhaps TRBD1 (5 bases). The CDR3 covers 13 residues. Between the trimmed V and J ends, which lost 8 bases and 0 bases, there was a span of 7 bases. Germline CDR1 reads MDHEN; CDR2 reads SYDVKM. The CDR3 DNA reads TGTGCCAGCGGGGCACCAACTAATGAAAAACTGTTTTTT. Encoded protein: CASGAPTNEKLFF.

The chain uses TRBV5-6 and TRBJ2-5, with 10 positions matching TRBD1. The CDR3 runs to 16 residues. Germline values: CDR1 SGHDT, CDR2 YYEEEE. The J segment lost 5 bases and the V segment lost 3 bases, leaving 10 bases of the junction unmatched. CDR3 loop: CASSSPGQGIRETQYF. The DNA of the CDR3 is TGTGCCAGCAGCTCTCCGGGACAGGGGATTCGGGAGACCCAGTACTTC.

The DNA for the CDR3 is TGTGCCAGCTCTCCTACAGGGGTGGAGCAGCCCCAGCATTTT. Translating gives CASSPTGVEQPQHF. The chain couples TRBV18 to TRBJ1-5; 7 positions match TRBD1. V gave up 6 bases and J gave up 7 bases; unmatched junction bases: 9. The CDR3 runs 14 residues. Germline CDR1 is KGHSH and CDR2 is LQKENI. Using reference TRBV18 and TRBJ1-5 for the parts outside the CDR3, the full variable domain is NAGVMQNPRHLVRRRGQEARLRCSPMKGHSHVYWYRQLPEEGLKFMVYLQKENIIDESGMPKERFSAEFPKEGPSILRIQQVVRGDSAAYFCASSPTGVEQPQHFGDGTRLSIL.